These 13 T cell receptor beta chains were all obtained from the same sample, sequenced in a study of blood T cell repertoires in COVID-19. The data were produced by immunoSEQ multiplex PCR, yet TCRdb's version contains in-frame clones alone and is incomplete. There are around 180,000 clones in the sample; roughly 81% occur only once, and 12% lies in the top ten. Sequencing was done on a sample of peripheral blood. Every receptor here comes from a woman older than 75 with COVID-19, enrolled during active disease.

The chain joins TRBV11-3 to TRBJ2-1; maybe TRBD2 (6 bases). CDR1 and CDR2 (germline): SGHNT, YENEEA. The CDR3 spans 14 residues. The germline V and J ends were trimmed by 1 base and 5 bases, with 9 bases remaining between them. The CDR3 nucleotides read TGTGCCAGCAGCTTAGGAGCGGGCAACAATGAGCAGTTCTTC. Its protein is CASSLGAGNNEQFF. Full variable domain (rest looked up from reference TRBV11-3 and TRBJ2-1): EAGVVQSPRYKIIEKKQPVAFWCNPISGHNTLYWYLQNLGQGPELLIRYENEEAVDDSQLPKDRFSAERLKGVDSTLKIQPAELGDSAVYLCASSLGAGNNEQFFGPGTRLTVL.

V and J are TRBV4-2 and TRBJ2-1; a weak D match, TRBD2 (5 bases). This CDR3 has 16 residues. Germline loops: CDR1 LGHNA, CDR2 YNFKEQ. Deletions cut 0 bases from V and 2 bases from J, with 11 bases between. CDR3 sequence: CASSQEMTNAYNEQFF. In DNA, the CDR3 is TGTGCCAGCAGCCAAGAAATGACTAACGCCTACAATGAGCAGTTCTTC.

The rearrangement joins TRBV7-8 to TRBJ2-7; 7 bases map to TRBD1. Germline values: CDR1 SGHVS, CDR2 FQNEAQ. CDR3 size: 14 residues. The J segment lost 0 bases and the V segment lost 5 bases, leaving 4 bases of the junction unmatched. This CDR3 is CASSPRDSSYEQYF. CDR3 DNA: TGTGCCAGCAGCCCCCGGGACAGCTCCTACGAGCAGTACTTC.

The V and J genes are TRBV5-4 and TRBJ1-2; TRBD1 might be the D (6 bases). CDR1 and CDR2 (germline): SGHNT, YYREEE (reference sequence). V was shortened by 0 bases and J by 2 bases, with 11 bases between the two germline ends. This CDR3 is built from 15 residues. CDR3 sequence (DNA): TGTGCCAGCAGCTTGGACAGGGTAAACAACTATGGCTACACCTTC. It encodes CASSLDRVNNYGYTF.

The chain joins TRBV10-3 to TRBJ2-3, with 8 nucleotides matching TRBD1. The CDR3 contains 14 residues. J lost 0 bases, V lost 6 bases, and 2 bases had no gene match. Germline V CDR1 and CDR2: ENHRY, SYGVKD. DNA for the CDR3: TGTGCCATCAGGACAGGGGCGAGCACAGATACGCAGTATTTT. Translation: CAIRTGASTDTQYF.

This clone turned up a few times. The rearrangement uses TRBV5-3 and TRBJ1-6, with D possibly TRBD1 on 5 matching bases. TRBV5-3 falls under the ORF class, with uncertain function. This CDR3 comprises 12 residues. Trimming removed 8 bases from V and 10 bases from J, with 13 bases in between. The CDR3 is CARQTRVSPLHF. CDR3 in DNA: TGTGCCAGGCAGACCAGGGTCTCACCCCTCCACTTT.

In this sample, this clone turned up many times. DNA for the CDR3: TGCGCCAGCAGCCTGGAAGGACACCAATACAATGAGCAGTTCTTC. Translating gives CASSLEGHQYNEQFF. V usage is TRBV4-1 and J usage is TRBJ2-1; a weak D match, TRBD1 (5 bases). The CDR3 sequence is 15 residues long. Trimming cost V 4 bases and J 4 bases, with 14 bases left between them. Germline V lookup: CDR1 MGHRA, CDR2 YSYEKL.

This clone was observed once. This chain uses TRBV30 with TRBJ1-4; TRBD1 agrees at 7 bases. Germline CDR1 is GTSNPN and CDR2 is SVGIG (reference sequence). V lost 8 bases, J lost 3 bases, and 6 bases stayed unmatched. The CDR3 extends over 13 amino acids. CDR3 sequence: CAGSRGSNEKLFF. The CDR3 DNA reads as TGTGCCGGATCCAGGGGGTCTAATGAAAAACTGTTTTTT. The full variable domain, in which reference TRBV30 and TRBJ1-4 provide the parts outside the CDR3, is SQTIHQWPATLVQPVGSPLSLECTVEGTSNPNLYWYRQAAGRGLQLLFYSVGIGQISSEVPQNLSASRPQDRQFILSSKKLLLSDSGFYLCAGSRGSNEKLFFGSGTQLSVL.

The chain has TRBV27 and TRBJ2-1; 8 nucleotides line up with TRBD1. The germline CDR1 and CDR2 sequences are MNHEY and SMNVEV (reference sequence). V lost 5 bases to trimming and J lost 7 bases; unmatched junction nucleotides: 7. The CDR3 length is 14 residues. The CDR3 loop is CASSKRQGTNEQFF. In DNA, the CDR3 is TGTGCCAGCAGTAAGAGACAGGGGACAAATGAGCAGTTCTTC.

CDR3 nucleotides: TGTGCCAGCAGCTTTCCCCGTGGAGGGACCGAGCACACTGAAGCTTTCTTT. As protein: CASSFPRGGTEHTEAFF. The J gene is TRBJ1-1, the V gene TRBV7-8; perhaps TRBD1 as D (5 bases). V lost 3 bases to trimming and J lost 3 bases, with 20 bases between them. The CDR3 sequence is 17 residues long. The V gene's germline CDR1 is SGHVS and CDR2 FQNEAQ.

On this clone: The same CDR3 also results from other DNA sequences found in this sample. The genes are TRBV7-3 and TRBJ1-5, with D tentatively TRBD1 (5 bases). The CDR3 has 13 amino acids. V dropped 2 bases and J dropped 6 bases, with 8 bases sitting between them. In germline, CDR1 is SGHTA, CDR2 FQGTGA. CDR3 sequence reads: CASSLWGGQPQHF. CDR3 nucleotide sequence: TGTGCCAGCAGCTTATGGGGGGGTCAGCCCCAGCATTTT.

The sample holds a few counts of this clone. The chain carries TRBV24-1 and TRBJ2-5; D possibly corresponds to TRBD1 (6 bases). This CDR3 is 16 amino acids long. Trimming removed 4 bases from V and 2 bases from J, with 16 bases in between. Germline V gene lookup returns CDR1 KGHDR and CDR2 SFDVKD. CDR3 nucleotides: TGTGCCACCAGTGACTCCGGTGAGGGGGTACAAGAGACCCAGTACTTC. It translates to CATSDSGEGVQETQYF.

As DNA, the CDR3 is TGTGCCAGCAGCCGACTAGCGGGGGATTACAATGAGCAGTTCTTC. The encoded protein is CASSRLAGDYNEQFF. V gene TRBV7-8 combines with J gene TRBJ2-1; 12 bases align to TRBD2. The CDR3 contains 15 residues. The J segment lost 4 bases and the V segment lost 5 bases, leaving 3 bases of the junction unmatched. Germline V lookup: CDR1 SGHVS, CDR2 FQNEAQ.